This T cell receptor beta chain derives from a study of blood T cell repertoires in COVID-19. Turning to the study itself: Collection of acute and convalescent COVID-19 samples took place in the United States, Italy and Spain.

V lost 6 bases and J lost 6; bases outside the gene matches: 11. This CDR3 is built from 15 residues. In germline, CDR1 is MRHNA, CDR2 SNTAGT. Sequencing used immunoSEQ multiplex PCR; TCRdb keeps in-frame clones, though not all of them. The table shows some 250,000 clones, with roughly 80% occurring only once. This sequence joins TRBV6-4 and TRBJ2-3; the match to TRBD2 covers 8 bases. The TCR originated in a woman aged 55-69 years with active or convalescent COVID-19. Input material: peripheral blood. CDR3 sequence reads: CASRATGGPVDTQYF. CDR3 bases: TGTGCCAGCAGGGCGACGGGGGGGCCGGTGGATACGCAGTATTTT.